A single sample gave rise to the 9 T cell receptor beta chains below, sequenced in a study of beta chain features in type 1 diabetes. The study reverse transcribed the entire isolated RNA, so it sequenced expressed TCRB transcripts. Here immunoSEQ multiplex PCR was the method, and the copy in TCRdb shows in-frame clones only, minus some. The sample has 350,000 to 400,000 clones, less than 15% seen once. The sample taken for sequencing was naive CD4+ T cells from blood. These receptors came from a woman in her late teens or twenties in good health.

V is TRBV7-9 and J is TRBJ2-7; possible D gene TRBD1, 5 bases. Germline V gene lookup returns CDR1 SEHNR and CDR2 FQNEAQ (reference sequence). V gave up 2 bases and J gave up 5 bases, with 16 bases separating them. The CDR3 is 15 residues long. The CDR3 region has the DNA TGTGCCAGCAGCTTAACCCCAGTAGGCAGGGACGAGCAGTACTTC. Translating it yields CASSLTPVGRDEQYF.

The chain is built from TRBV29-1 and TRBJ1-2, with 9 bases lining up with TRBD1. V gave up 4 bases and J gave up 8 bases; unmatched junction bases: 14. This CDR3 contains 15 residues. Per the germline V gene, CDR1 is SQVTM and CDR2 is ANQGSEA. CDR3 bases: TGCAGCGTTGCGAAGGACAGGGGAAACGGACGCGGCTACACCTTC. This gives the protein CSVAKDRGNGRGYTF.

The rearrangement joins TRBV19 to TRBJ2-5; TRBD1 is a possible D gene (6 bases). Germline assignment: CDR1 LNHDA and CDR2 SQIVND (reference sequence). The CDR3 contains 15 residues. V was trimmed by 3 bases and J by 2 bases, leaving 13 bases between them. CDR3 sequence: CASSMWTASQETQYF. In nucleotides, the CDR3 is TGTGCCAGTAGTATGTGGACAGCAAGTCAAGAGACCCAGTACTTC.

CDR3 sequence: CASRGTGGGNQPQHF. The CDR3, as DNA: TGTGCCAGCAGGGGGACAGGGGGTGGCAATCAGCCCCAGCATTTT. This chain uses TRBV2 with TRBJ1-5, with 11 bases fitting TRBD1. This CDR3 region has 15 residues. J was trimmed by 2 bases and V by 6 bases; bases with no gene match: 3. Germline lookup yields CDR1 SNHLY and CDR2 FYNNEI.

The chain uses TRBV10-3 and TRBJ1-2, with TRBD1 matching over 9 bases. Trimming at V came to 9 bases and at J to 9 bases, leaving 5 bases not matched to a gene. There are 11 residues in the CDR3. The germline gives CDR1 ENHRY, CDR2 SYGVKD. In nucleotides, the CDR3 is TGTGCCATTGGGACAGGGAAGAGCTACACCTTC. Amino acid sequence: CAIGTGKSYTF.

This clone was observed a few times. The chain couples TRBV11-2 to TRBJ2-5; 7 bases fit TRBD2. V was clipped by 4 bases and J by 1 base; unmatched bases: 0. This CDR3 contains 13 residues. Germline V CDR1 and CDR2: SGHAT, FQNNGV. In DNA form, the CDR3 reads TGTGCCAGCAGCTCTAGCGGCCAAGAGACCCAGTACTTC. Translation gives CASSSSGQETQYF.

In this sample, this clone turned up once. CDR3 region: CASSPRQGAETQYF. CDR3 coding DNA: TGTGCCAGCTCACCAAGACAGGGGGCCGAGACCCAGTACTTC. The chain recombines TRBV18 with TRBJ2-5; TRBD1 aligns across 10 bases. Trimming cost V 2 bases and J 5 bases; bases outside gene matches: 2. CDR1 is KGHSH, CDR2 LQKENI, per germline. This CDR3 spans 14 amino acids.

This clone was observed a few times. The gene calls are TRBV27 and TRBJ2-6; 7 bases agree with TRBD1. The V segment lost 5 bases and the J segment 4 bases; nucleotides outside the gene matches: 17. The CDR3 contains 19 residues. Germline assignment: CDR1 MNHEY and CDR2 SMNVEV (reference sequence). In DNA, the CDR3 is TGTGCCAGCAGTCGGACAGGTAGTATAGTCCCTACCGGGGCCAACGTCCTGACTTTC. This sequence encodes CASSRTGSIVPTGANVLTF.

This clone showed up just a few times. The junction departs from the called germline gene at one end, perhaps through a read error. The chain employs TRBV30 and TRBJ2-3, with D hard to call. The length of the CDR3 is 13 residues. The V gene's germline CDR1 is GTSNPN and CDR2 SVGIG (reference sequence). The CDR3 region has the DNA TGTGCCTGGAGTGTACGGAGCAGAGATACGCAGTATTTT. Translation gives CAWSVRSRDTQYF.